This TCR beta chain stems from a study of vaccination and CD4 T cells after COVID-19. Study summary: Convalescents were six males and four females, two of them Hispanic. Participants were administered two doses of either the BNT162b2 or the mRNA-1273 vaccine. Typically, post-vaccine samples were obtained a median about 79 days after dose two, within a range of 14 to 241.

After removal of 2 bases from V and 4 bases from J, the junction contained 13 bases not matched to a gene. CDR1 is SGHTA, CDR2 FQGTGA, per germline. This CDR3 spans 18 amino acids. Regarding this clonotype: Antigen: not known.

Treatment indicated: approximately 9-day PBMC culture with coronavirus spike peptide pools or control peptides (ViraFEST assay). The assay that was used to sequence DNA from cultured CD4+ T cells was the Oncomine TCR Beta short-read assay. TCRdb re-called the PCR reads with MiXCR, one entry per CDR3 protein. The sample lists 18,000 or so distinct CDR3 sequences, around half seen once, with under 5% in the top ten. V usage is TRBV7-3 and J usage is TRBJ2-1; 8 bases match TRBD1. This clonotype originated in a human donor who had recovered from COVID-19. The material sequenced was CD4+ T cells from blood, cultured in vitro, taken before SARS-CoV-2 vaccination. CDR3 in DNA: TGTGCCAGCAGCTTATCGCCGATAGGACAGGGCCCTTACAATGAGCAGTTCTTC. Its translation: CASSLSPIGQGPYNEQFF.